This T cell receptor beta chain is drawn from a study of neurological immune-mediated disorders. By 5'RACE with 10-nucleotide random UMIs, the cDNA was made. TCRdb independently ran MiXCR on the 5' RACE reads; one entry per CDR3 protein. This sample has tens of thousands of distinct CDR3 sequences, with about 6% found just once. Trimming removed 3 bases from V and 4 bases from J, with 11 bases in between. This CDR3 is 14 amino acids long. Germline loops: CDR1 SGDLS, CDR2 YYNGEE. This clonotype was seen ten or more times. The chain couples TRBV9 to TRBJ1-5; D is uncertain. The sequence was collected from a woman aged 35 to 49 in good health. Sequencing was performed on CD4+ T cells from blood. Written as DNA, the CDR3 is TGTGCCAGCAGCGAGGCCGGTGGGAATCAGCCCCAGCATTTT. It is translated as CASSEAGGNQPQHF.